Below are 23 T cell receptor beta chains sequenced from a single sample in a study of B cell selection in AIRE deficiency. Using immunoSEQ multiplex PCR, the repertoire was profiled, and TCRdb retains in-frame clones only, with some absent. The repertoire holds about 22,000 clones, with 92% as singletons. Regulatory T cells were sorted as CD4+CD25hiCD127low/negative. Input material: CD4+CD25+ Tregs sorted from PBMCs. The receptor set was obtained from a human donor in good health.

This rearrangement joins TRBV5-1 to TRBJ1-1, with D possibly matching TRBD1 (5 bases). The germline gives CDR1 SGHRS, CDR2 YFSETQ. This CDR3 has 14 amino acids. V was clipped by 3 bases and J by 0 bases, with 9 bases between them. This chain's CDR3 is CASSWGSMNTEAFF. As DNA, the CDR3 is TGCGCCAGCAGCTGGGGGTCAATGAACACTGAAGCTTTCTTT.

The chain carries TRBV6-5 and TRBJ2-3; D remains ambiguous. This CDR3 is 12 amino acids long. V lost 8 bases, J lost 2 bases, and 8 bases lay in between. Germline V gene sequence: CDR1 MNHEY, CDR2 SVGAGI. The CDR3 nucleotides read TGTGCCAGCTCTACTGACACAGATACGCAGTATTTT. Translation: CASSTDTDTQYF.

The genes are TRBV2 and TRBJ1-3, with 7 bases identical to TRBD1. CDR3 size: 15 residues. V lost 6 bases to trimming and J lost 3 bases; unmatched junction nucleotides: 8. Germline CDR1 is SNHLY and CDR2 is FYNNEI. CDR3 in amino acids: CASSLETGFGNTIYF. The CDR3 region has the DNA TGTGCCAGCAGCCTCGAGACAGGGTTTGGAAACACCATATATTTT. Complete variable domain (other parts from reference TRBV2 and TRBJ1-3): EPEVTQTPSHQVTQMGQEVILRCVPISNHLYFYWYRQILGQKVEFLVSFYNNEISEKSEIFDDQFSVERPDGSNFTLKIRSTKLEDSAMYFCASSLETGFGNTIYFGEGSWLTVV.

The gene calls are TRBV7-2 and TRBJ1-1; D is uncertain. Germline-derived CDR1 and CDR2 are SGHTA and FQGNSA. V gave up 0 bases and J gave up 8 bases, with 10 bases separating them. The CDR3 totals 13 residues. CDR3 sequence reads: CASSLAQAGEAFF. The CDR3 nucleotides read TGTGCCAGCAGCTTAGCGCAAGCCGGGGAAGCTTTCTTT.

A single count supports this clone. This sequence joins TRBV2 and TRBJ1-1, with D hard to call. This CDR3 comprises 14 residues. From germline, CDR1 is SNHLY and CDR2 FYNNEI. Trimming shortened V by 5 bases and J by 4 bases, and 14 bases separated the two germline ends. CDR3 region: CASSTPLGRTEAFF. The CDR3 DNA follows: TGTGCCAGCAGTACTCCGTTAGGGCGCACTGAAGCTTTCTTT.

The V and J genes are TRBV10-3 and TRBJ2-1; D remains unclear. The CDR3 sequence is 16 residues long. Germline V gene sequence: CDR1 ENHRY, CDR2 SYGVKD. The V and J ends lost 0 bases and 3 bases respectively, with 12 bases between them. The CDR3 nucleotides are TGTGCCATCAGTGAGTCAACGAAAACCTACTACAATGAGCAGTTCTTC. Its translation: CAISESTKTYYNEQFF.

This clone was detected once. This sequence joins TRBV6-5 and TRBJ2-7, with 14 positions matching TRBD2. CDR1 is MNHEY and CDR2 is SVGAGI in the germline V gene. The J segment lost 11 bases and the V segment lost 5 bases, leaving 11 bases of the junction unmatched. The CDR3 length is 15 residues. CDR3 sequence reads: CASSPLGLAGAGEYF. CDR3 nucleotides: TGTGCCAGCAGTCCCCTGGGACTAGCGGGGGCCGGGGAGTACTTC.

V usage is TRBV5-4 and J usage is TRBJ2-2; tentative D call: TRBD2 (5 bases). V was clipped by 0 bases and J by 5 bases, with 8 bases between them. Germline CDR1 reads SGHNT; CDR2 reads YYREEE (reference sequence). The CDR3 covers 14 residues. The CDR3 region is CASSLDVATGELFF. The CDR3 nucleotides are TGTGCCAGCAGCTTGGATGTAGCGACCGGGGAGCTGTTTTTT.

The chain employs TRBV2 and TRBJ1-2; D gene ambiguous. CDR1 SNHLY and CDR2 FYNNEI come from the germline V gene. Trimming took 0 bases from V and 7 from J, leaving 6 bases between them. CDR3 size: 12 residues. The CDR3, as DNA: TGTGCCAGCAGTGAAGCGGGGTTTGGCTACACCTTC. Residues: CASSEAGFGYTF.

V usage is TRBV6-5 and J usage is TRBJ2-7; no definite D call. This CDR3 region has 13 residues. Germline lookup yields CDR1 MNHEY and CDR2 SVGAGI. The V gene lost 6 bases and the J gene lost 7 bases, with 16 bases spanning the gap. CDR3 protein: CASRYRWLEEQYF. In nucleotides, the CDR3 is TGTGCCAGCAGATACCGTTGGCTGGAGGAGCAGTACTTC.

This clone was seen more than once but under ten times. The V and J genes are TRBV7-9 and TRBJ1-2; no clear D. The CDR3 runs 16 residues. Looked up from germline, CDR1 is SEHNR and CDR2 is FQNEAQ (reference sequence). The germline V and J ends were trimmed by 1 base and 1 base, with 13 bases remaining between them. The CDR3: CASSLDLSLLNYGYTF. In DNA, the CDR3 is TGTGCCAGCAGCTTAGATTTGAGCCTACTTAACTATGGCTACACCTTC.

CDR3 sequence: CASSLAVGGPGETQYF. CDR3 coding DNA: TGTGCCAGCAGCTTAGCGGTGGGAGGGCCTGGGGAGACCCAGTACTTC. The chain couples TRBV7-9 to TRBJ2-5, with 7 bases matching TRBD2. The length of the CDR3 is 16 residues. V lost 0 bases, J lost 5 bases, and 9 bases stayed unmatched. CDR1 SEHNR and CDR2 FQNEAQ come from the germline V gene (reference sequence).

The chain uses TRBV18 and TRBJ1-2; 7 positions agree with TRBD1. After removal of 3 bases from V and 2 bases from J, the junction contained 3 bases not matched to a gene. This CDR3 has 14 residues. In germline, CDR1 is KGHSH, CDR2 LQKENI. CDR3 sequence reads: CASSPTDRNYGYTF. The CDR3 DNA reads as TGTGCCAGCTCACCGACGGACAGGAACTATGGCTACACCTTC.

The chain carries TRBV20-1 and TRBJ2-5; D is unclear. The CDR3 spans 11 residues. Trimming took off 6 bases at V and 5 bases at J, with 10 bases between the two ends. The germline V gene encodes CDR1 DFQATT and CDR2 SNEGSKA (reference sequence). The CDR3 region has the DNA TGCAGTGCGTGGGGTGGGGAGACCCAGTACTTC. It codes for CSAWGGETQYF.

CDR3 amino acids: CAWSVQLAFGFQYF. The CDR3, as DNA: TGTGCCTGGAGTGTTCAACTAGCCTTTGGTTTCCAGTACTTC. The gene calls are TRBV30 and TRBJ2-5; possibly TRBD2 for D (6 bases). V was cut by 0 bases and J by 10 bases, with 18 bases left in between. There are 14 residues in the CDR3. Per germline, CDR1 GTSNPN and CDR2 SVGIG (reference sequence).

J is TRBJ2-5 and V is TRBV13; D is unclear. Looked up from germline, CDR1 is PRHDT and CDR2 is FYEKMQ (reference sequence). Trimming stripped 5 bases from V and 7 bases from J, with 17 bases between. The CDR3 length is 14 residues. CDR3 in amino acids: CASSRGSVPGTQYF. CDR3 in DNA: TGTGCCAGCAGCCGTGGTTCTGTACCGGGGACCCAGTACTTC. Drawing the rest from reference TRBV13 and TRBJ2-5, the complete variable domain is AAGVIQSPRHLIKEKRETATLKCYPIPRHDTVYWYQQGPGQDPQFLISFYEKMQSDKGSIPDRFSAQQFSDYHSELNMSSLELGDSALYFCASSRGSVPGTQYFGPGTRLLVL.

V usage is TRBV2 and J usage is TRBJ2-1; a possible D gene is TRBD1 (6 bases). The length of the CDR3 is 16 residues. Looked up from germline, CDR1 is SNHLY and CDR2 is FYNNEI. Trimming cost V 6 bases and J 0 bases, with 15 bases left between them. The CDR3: CASRTGTWSSYNEQFF. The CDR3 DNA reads TGTGCCAGCAGGACCGGGACATGGAGCTCCTACAATGAGCAGTTCTTC. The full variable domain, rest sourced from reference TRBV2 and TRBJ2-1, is EPEVTQTPSHQVTQMGQEVILRCVPISNHLYFYWYRQILGQKVEFLVSFYNNEISEKSEIFDDQFSVERPDGSNFTLKIRSTKLEDSAMYFCASRTGTWSSYNEQFFGPGTRLTVL.

The CDR3 nucleotides read TGTGCCACCAGCGTACGGACAGGGTGGGGTGGCTACACCTTC. Its protein product is CATSVRTGWGGYTF. The rearrangement links TRBV15 to TRBJ1-2; 8 positions agree with TRBD1. Germline trimming cut 5 bases from V and 7 bases from J; bases unmatched to any gene: 9. The CDR3 covers 14 residues. CDR1 is LNHNV, CDR2 YYDKDF, per germline (reference sequence).

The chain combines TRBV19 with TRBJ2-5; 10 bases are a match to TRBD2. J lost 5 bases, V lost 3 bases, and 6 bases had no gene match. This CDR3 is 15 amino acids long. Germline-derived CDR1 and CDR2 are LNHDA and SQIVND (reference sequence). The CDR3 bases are TGTGCCAGTAGTATTAAACTAGCGGGGTACGAGACCCAGTACTTC. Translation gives CASSIKLAGYETQYF.

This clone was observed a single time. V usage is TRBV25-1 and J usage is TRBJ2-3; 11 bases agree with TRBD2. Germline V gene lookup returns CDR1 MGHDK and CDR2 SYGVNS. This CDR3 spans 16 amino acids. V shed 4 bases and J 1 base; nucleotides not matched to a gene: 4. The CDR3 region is CASSALTSGGTDTQYF. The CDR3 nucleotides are TGTGCCAGCAGTGCCTTGACTAGCGGGGGCACAGATACGCAGTATTTT.

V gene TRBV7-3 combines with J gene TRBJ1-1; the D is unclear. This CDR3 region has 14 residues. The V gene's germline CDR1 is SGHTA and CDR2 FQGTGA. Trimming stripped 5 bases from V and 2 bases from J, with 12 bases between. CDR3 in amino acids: CASSPRSGNTEAFF. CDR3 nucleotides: TGTGCCAGCAGCCCCAGGTCAGGAAACACTGAAGCTTTCTTT. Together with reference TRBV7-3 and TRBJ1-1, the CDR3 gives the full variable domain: GAGVSQTPSNKVTEKGKYVELRCDPISGHTALYWYRQSLGQGPEFLIYFQGTGAADDSGLPNDRFFAVRPEGSVSTLKIQRTERGDSAVYLCASSPRSGNTEAFFGQGTRLTVV.

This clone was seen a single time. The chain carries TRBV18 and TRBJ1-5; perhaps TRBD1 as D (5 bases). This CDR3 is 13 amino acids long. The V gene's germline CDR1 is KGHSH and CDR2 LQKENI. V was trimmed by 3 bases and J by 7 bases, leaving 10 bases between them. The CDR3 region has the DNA TGTGCCAGCTCACCTGGGGGGGAACAGCCCCAGCATTTT. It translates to CASSPGGEQPQHF. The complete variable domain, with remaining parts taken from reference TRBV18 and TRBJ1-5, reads NAGVMQNPRHLVRRRGQEARLRCSPMKGHSHVYWYRQLPEEGLKFMVYLQKENIIDESGMPKERFSAEFPKEGPSILRIQQVVRGDSAAYFCASSPGGEQPQHFGDGTRLSIL.

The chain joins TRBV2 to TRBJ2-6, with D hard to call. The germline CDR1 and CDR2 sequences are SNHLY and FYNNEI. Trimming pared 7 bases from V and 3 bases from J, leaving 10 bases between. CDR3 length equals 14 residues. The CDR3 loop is CASTTEIGANVLTF. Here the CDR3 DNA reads TGTGCCAGCACCACAGAGATTGGGGCCAACGTCCTGACTTTC.